Each of the 25 T cell receptor beta chains below was sequenced from the same sample in a study of memory CD4+ T cells and cytomegalovirus serostatus. The sort gate was single viable CD3+CD4+CD8-CD45RO+ cells for memory CD4+ T cells. Clones were read by immunoSEQ multiplex PCR, and TCRdb kept only the in-frame ones, dropping some. The table includes about 45,000 clones, 76% detected once. The material sequenced was memory CD4+ T cells from blood. The source of these receptors is an adult in good health and CMV-seronegative.

The chain employs TRBV6-1 and TRBJ1-2, with TRBD1 as a possible D gene (5 bases). This CDR3 has 12 amino acids. Trimming stripped 10 bases from V and 4 bases from J, with 13 bases between. Germline V gives CDR1 MNHNS, CDR2 SASEGT. The CDR3 here is CAILRDGYGYTF. CDR3 nucleotide sequence: TGTGCCATCCTCAGGGACGGCTATGGCTACACCTTC.

The rearrangement joins TRBV28 to TRBJ1-2, with TRBD1 as a possible D gene (5 bases). The CDR3 has 13 amino acids. Germline V gene sequence: CDR1 MDHEN, CDR2 SYDVKM. The ends were cut back, 6 bases at V and 4 bases at J, with 12 bases in the middle. CDR3 sequence (DNA): TGTGCCAGCAGCTTACAGGAGGGCTATGGCTACACCTTC. This translates into CASSLQEGYGYTF.

This chain links TRBV30 with TRBJ1-4, with unresolved D. With 5 bases removed from V and 4 bases from J, the gap between germline ends came to 17 bases. This CDR3 contains 15 residues. Germline assignment: CDR1 GTSNPN and CDR2 SVGIG (reference sequence). Written as DNA, the CDR3 is TGTGCCTGGGGCGGAGGTGACCCCAATAATGAAAAACTGTTTTTT. Its translation is CAWGGGDPNNEKLFF. Supplemented by reference TRBV30 and TRBJ1-4, the full variable domain reads SQTIHQWPATLVQPVGSPLSLECTVEGTSNPNLYWYRQAAGRGLQLLFYSVGIGQISSEVPQNLSASRPQDRQFILSSKKLLLSDSGFYLCAWGGGDPNNEKLFFGSGTQLSVL.

V and J are TRBV5-4 and TRBJ1-1; no reliable D call. CDR1 is SGHNT and CDR2 is YYREEE in the germline V gene (reference sequence). The CDR3 has 12 residues. V was clipped by 2 bases and J by 8 bases, with 10 bases between them. The CDR3 DNA follows: TGTGCCAGCAGCTTTCTATCGGGAGAAGCTTTCTTT. Protein sequence: CASSFLSGEAFF.

This clone was recorded once. The genes are TRBV19 and TRBJ1-1, with D maybe TRBD1 (6 bases). Per the germline V gene, CDR1 is LNHDA and CDR2 is SQIVND (reference sequence). The V gene lost 4 bases and the J gene lost 5 bases, with 17 bases spanning the gap. The CDR3 loop spans 15 amino acids. As DNA, the CDR3 is TGTGCCAGTAGTACGAAACAGGGAGGGAATACTGAAGCTTTCTTT. The encoded protein is CASSTKQGGNTEAFF.

The chain uses TRBV7-9 and TRBJ2-7, with D possibly called TRBD1 or TRBD2 (6 bases each). The CDR3 covers 13 residues. The V end lost 7 bases, the J end lost 6 bases, and 16 bases lay between the germline ends. Germline V gene data show CDR1 as SEHNR and CDR2 as FQNEAQ (reference sequence). Written as DNA, the CDR3 is TGTGCCAGCACCTGGGAGGACAGCTCCGAGCAGTACTTC. Encoded protein: CASTWEDSSEQYF.

This clone was found a few times. This chain uses TRBV19 with TRBJ1-1; TRBD1 matches at 9 bases. Germline V gene sequence: CDR1 LNHDA, CDR2 SQIVND (reference sequence). The CDR3 contains 16 residues. V shed 2 bases, J shed 1 base, and the junction held 5 bases outside the gene matches. The CDR3 nucleotides read TGTGCCAGTAGTATAACGGGACAGGGACGGAACACTGAAGCTTTCTTT. Translation: CASSITGQGRNTEAFF.

This rearrangement joins TRBV7-9 to TRBJ2-3; 8 nucleotides line up with TRBD2. The CDR3 length is 17 residues. After removal of 5 bases from V and 1 base from J, the junction contained 11 bases not matched to a gene. CDR1 SEHNR and CDR2 FQNEAQ come from the germline V gene (reference sequence). The CDR3 nucleotides are TGTGCCAGCAGCCCGACAGTTGGGCGGGGGGGCACAGATACGCAGTATTTT. Translating gives CASSPTVGRGGTDTQYF.

The rearrangement uses TRBV7-9 and TRBJ1-2; no definite D call. The CDR3 is 11 amino acids. V was clipped by 5 bases and J by 8 bases, with 9 bases between them. Germline CDR1 reads SEHNR; CDR2 reads FQNEAQ (reference sequence). Here the CDR3 DNA reads TGTGCCAGCAGCGATCCTCTAGGCTACACCTTC. Translation: CASSDPLGYTF.

This clone was counted a single time. The rearrangement links TRBV15 to TRBJ2-3; D unresolved. CDR3 length: 18 amino acids. Germline V lookup: CDR1 LNHNV, CDR2 YYDKDF (reference sequence). Deletions cut 3 bases from V and 5 bases from J, with 24 bases between. CDR3 residues: CATSRTYTTGVTVDTQYF. The CDR3 bases are TGTGCCACCAGCAGGACCTACACTACGGGCGTGACGGTAGATACGCAGTATTTT.

The chain recombines TRBV5-1 with TRBJ2-5, with TRBD2 identical over 7 bases. The CDR3 extends over 16 amino acids. Germline CDR1 and CDR2: SGHRS and YFSETQ. Trimming removed 3 bases from V and 5 bases from J; junction bases left unmatched: 13. The CDR3: CASSSAAGLAAETQYF. CDR3 coding DNA: TGCGCCAGCAGCTCGGCCGCCGGGCTAGCGGCTGAGACCCAGTACTTC.

V is TRBV6-1 and J is TRBJ1-1; no clear D gene. The CDR3 is 14 amino acids. Trimming shortened V by 6 bases and J by 5 bases, and 16 bases separated the two germline ends. CDR1 is MNHNS, CDR2 SASEGT, per germline. The CDR3 DNA follows: TGTGCCAGCAGACTCGACATCACGGATACTGAAGCTTTCTTT. It encodes CASRLDITDTEAFF.

The V and J genes are TRBV6-1 and TRBJ2-2; TRBD1 might be the D (7 bases). The germline gives CDR1 MNHNS, CDR2 SASEGT. Between the trimmed V and J ends, which lost 3 bases and 5 bases, there was a span of 13 bases. The CDR3 is made up of 15 amino acids. CDR3 protein: CASSDIAGGTGELFF. CDR3 sequence (DNA): TGTGCCAGCAGTGATATTGCAGGGGGGACCGGGGAGCTGTTTTTT.

With respect to this clone: Its ends do not fully match the called genes, so a read error is possible. The J gene is TRBJ1-2, the V gene TRBV19; D gene unclear. The CDR3 has 13 amino acids. Germline CDR1 and CDR2: LNHDA and SQIVND (reference sequence). CDR3 region: CASSKNLDYGYTF. As DNA, the CDR3 is TGTGCCAGCAGTAAGAATCTCGACTATGGCTACACCTTC.

The V gene is TRBV19, the J gene TRBJ1-2, with 7 bases fitting TRBD1. CDR3 length: 16 residues. Trimming cost V 4 bases and J 1 base; bases outside gene matches: 9. Germline V lookup: CDR1 LNHDA, CDR2 SQIVND (reference sequence). CDR3 loop: CASSTTRQGGNYGYTF. CDR3 coding DNA: TGTGCCAGTAGTACTACTCGACAGGGCGGTAACTATGGCTACACCTTC.

V usage is TRBV9 and J usage is TRBJ2-1; D is possibly TRBD2 (5 bases). This CDR3 has 14 residues. Germline V lookup: CDR1 SGDLS, CDR2 YYNGEE. Trimming left V 4 bases short and J 5 bases short, with 13 bases between. This CDR3 reads CASSPRGIHNEQFF. CDR3 bases: TGTGCCAGCAGCCCACGAGGGATCCACAATGAGCAGTTCTTC.

This clone was picked up a small number of times. Other DNA sequences in this specimen translate into the identical CDR3. J is TRBJ1-1 and V is TRBV7-3, with unresolved D. Germline V CDR1 and CDR2: SGHTA, FQGTGA. Trimming shortened V by 0 bases and J by 0 bases, and 2 bases separated the two germline ends. This CDR3 contains 13 residues. CDR3 sequence (DNA): TGTGCCAGCAGCTTAACAGTGAACACTGAAGCTTTCTTT. Protein sequence: CASSLTVNTEAFF.

This chain links TRBV30 with TRBJ1-2; D ambiguous. This CDR3 contains 12 residues. CDR1 and CDR2 (germline): GTSNPN, SVGIG (reference sequence). Deletions cut 4 bases from V and 8 bases from J, with 14 bases between. CDR3 coding DNA: TGTGCCTGGAAGACTTTGGCCCACGGCTACACCTTC. This sequence encodes CAWKTLAHGYTF.

The chain couples TRBV5-4 to TRBJ1-2, with D hard to call. Trimming left V 2 bases short and J 6 bases short, with 17 bases between. This CDR3 comprises 15 residues. Germline CDR1 is SGHNT and CDR2 is YYREEE (reference sequence). CDR3 sequence: CASSLDAAGSDGYTF. The CDR3 DNA sequence: TGTGCCAGCAGCTTAGATGCGGCCGGATCAGATGGCTACACCTTC.

This chain connects TRBV30 to TRBJ2-7; 8 nucleotides match TRBD1. Trimming cost V 5 bases and J 3 bases; bases outside gene matches: 9. Germline V gene lookup returns CDR1 GTSNPN and CDR2 SVGIG (reference sequence). The CDR3 covers 14 residues. The CDR3 protein is CAWSRYRGVYEQYF. The CDR3 coding sequence is TGTGCCTGGTCCCGCTACAGGGGGGTCTACGAGCAGTACTTC.

The rearrangement links TRBV6-1 to TRBJ1-2; 9 bases fit TRBD1. CDR3 size: 15 residues. The V segment lost 6 bases and the J segment 7 bases; nucleotides outside the gene matches: 12. Germline CDR1 reads MNHNS; CDR2 reads SASEGT. The CDR3 nucleotides are TGTGCCAGCAGGCAACAGGGGGCGAAGGTTTTTGGCTACACCTTC. Translating it yields CASRQQGAKVFGYTF.

This sequence joins TRBV6-1 and TRBJ2-7; 8 nucleotides line up with TRBD1. With 6 bases clipped from V and 4 bases from J, the junction kept 11 bases outside the gene matches. This CDR3 contains 15 residues. Per the germline V gene, CDR1 is MNHNS and CDR2 is SASEGT. Here the CDR3 reads CASSEPAGGGYEQYF. CDR3 nucleotide sequence: TGTGCCAGCAGCGAACCGGCAGGGGGCGGGTACGAGCAGTACTTC.

The rearrangement uses TRBV7-3 and TRBJ2-5; D ambiguous. V lost 5 bases, J lost 5 bases, and 15 bases lay in between. CDR1 and CDR2 (germline): SGHTA, FQGTGA. This CDR3 is built from 14 residues. DNA of the CDR3: TGTGCCAGCAGCCTCTTGGGCCATGGGGAGACCCAGTACTTC. It translates to CASSLLGHGETQYF.

The chain is built from TRBV7-6 and TRBJ1-1; the D is unclear. The CDR3 contains 16 residues. Germline assignment: CDR1 SGHVS and CDR2 FNYEAQ. Trimming left V 1 base short and J 3 bases short, with 15 bases between. DNA for the CDR3: TGTGCCAGCAGCTTAGAGTCAGGAACTGCGGACACTGAAGCTTTCTTT. Translated: CASSLESGTADTEAFF.

The rearrangement joins TRBV9 to TRBJ1-1, with D perhaps TRBD1 (5 bases). Between the trimmed V and J ends, which lost 4 bases and 3 bases, there was a span of 16 bases. Germline CDR1 and CDR2: SGDLS and YYNGEE. The CDR3 spans 15 residues. CDR3 in DNA: TGTGCCAGCAGCTTAACCGGGACGTGGGACACTGAAGCTTTCTTT. Protein: CASSLTGTWDTEAFF.